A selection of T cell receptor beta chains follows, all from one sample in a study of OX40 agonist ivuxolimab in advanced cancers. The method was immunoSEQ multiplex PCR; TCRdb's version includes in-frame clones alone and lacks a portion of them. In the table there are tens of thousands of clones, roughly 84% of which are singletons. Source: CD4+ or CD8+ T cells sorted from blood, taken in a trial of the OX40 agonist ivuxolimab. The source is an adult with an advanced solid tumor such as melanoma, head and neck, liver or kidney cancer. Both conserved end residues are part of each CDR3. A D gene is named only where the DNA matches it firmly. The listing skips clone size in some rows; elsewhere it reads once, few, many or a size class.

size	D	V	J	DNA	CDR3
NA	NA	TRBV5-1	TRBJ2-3	TGCGCCAGCAGCTTGGCCTTGTCTAGGAGCACAGATACGCAGTATTTT	CASSLALSRSTDTQYF
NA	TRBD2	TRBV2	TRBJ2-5	TGTGCCAGCAGTGAACAGGGACTAGCGGTCCAAGAGACCCAGTACTTC	CASSEQGLAVQETQYF
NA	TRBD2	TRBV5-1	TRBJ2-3	TGCGCCAGCAGCTTGGGAATAGCGGGAGGACCTGTTAGCACAGATACGCAGTATTTT	CASSLGIAGGPVSTDTQYF
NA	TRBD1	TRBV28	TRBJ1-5	TGTGCCAGCAGTCCACCGGGACAGGGGCGTCAGCCCCAGCATTTT	CASSPPGQGRQPQHF
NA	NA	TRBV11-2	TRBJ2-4	TGTGCCAGCAGCTCTTACCTACCGGGGGACGGTGACTACAAAAACATTCAGTACTTC	CASSSYLPGDGDYKNIQYF
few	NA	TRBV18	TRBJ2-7	TGTGCCAGCTCACGTCAGGGGACCTACGAGCAGTACTTC	CASSRQGTYEQYF
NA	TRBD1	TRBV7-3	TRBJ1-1	TGTGCCAGCAAACAAGACAGGGGTCAAACTGAAGCTTTCTTT	CASKQDRGQTEAFF
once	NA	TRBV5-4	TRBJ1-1	TGTGCCAGCAGCTTGGGACCGACGAACACTGAAGCTTTCTTT	CASSLGPTNTEAFF
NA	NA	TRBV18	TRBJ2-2	TGTGCCAGCTCCCCTAACACCGGGGAGCTGTTTTTT	CASSPNTGELFF
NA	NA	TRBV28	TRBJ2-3	TGTGCCAGCAGGGGCGCCTTAGCGTCCACAGATACGCAGTATTTT	CASRGALASTDTQYF
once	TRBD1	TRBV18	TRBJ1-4	TGTGCCAGCTCACCACAGGGGACAGGGAGTGAAAAACTGTTTTTT	CASSPQGTGSEKLFF
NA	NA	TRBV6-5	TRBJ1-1	TGTGCCACCGGACAGAACACTGAAGCTTTCTTT	CATGQNTEAFF
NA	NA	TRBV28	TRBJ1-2	TGTGCCAGCAGTTTAGGGGGGGGCGCAACCTACTATGGCTACACCTTC	CASSLGGGATYYGYTF
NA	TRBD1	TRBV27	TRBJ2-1	TGTGCCAGCGGAAGACAGGGCTCACGTTACAATGAGCAGTTCTTC	CASGRQGSRYNEQFF
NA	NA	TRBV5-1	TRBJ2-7	TGCGCCAGCAGCTTTGAGGGAGTGGTCCACGAGCAGTACTTC	CASSFEGVVHEQYF
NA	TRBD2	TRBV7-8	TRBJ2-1	TGTGCCAGCAGCCCTTTGGCGGGACTAAATGAGCAGTTCTTC	CASSPLAGLNEQFF
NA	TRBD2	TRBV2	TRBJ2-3	TGTGCCAGCGGGAGGGACCAGCGGGCAGATACGCAGTATTTT	CASGRDQRADTQYF
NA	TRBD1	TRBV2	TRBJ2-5	TGTGCCACCTCCAAAACCGGGACAGGCCAAGAGACCCAGTACTTC	CATSKTGTGQETQYF
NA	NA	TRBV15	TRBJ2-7	TGTGCCACCAGCAGAGGTGGGGAGGGGACAGCAACCTACGAGCAGTACTTC	CATSRGGEGTATYEQYF
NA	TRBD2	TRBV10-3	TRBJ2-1	TGTGCCATCAGTGAGTCTTTGCTAGCGGGAGATGTTGAGCAGTTCTTC	CAISESLLAGDVEQFF
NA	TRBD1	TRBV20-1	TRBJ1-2	TGCAGTGCCAAGACAGGGATTGGCTACACCTTC	CSAKTGIGYTF
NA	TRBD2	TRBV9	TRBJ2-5	TGTGCCAGCAGCCCCTCTAGCGGCAAAGAGACCCAGTACTTC	CASSPSSGKETQYF
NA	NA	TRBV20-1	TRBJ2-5	TGCAGTGCTAGTGCCGAAGAGACCCAGTACTTC	CSASAEETQYF
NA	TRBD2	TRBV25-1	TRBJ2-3	TGTGCCAGCAGTGGGTTAGCGGGAGGGACGAGTAAAACAGATACGCAGTATTTT	CASSGLAGGTSKTDTQYF